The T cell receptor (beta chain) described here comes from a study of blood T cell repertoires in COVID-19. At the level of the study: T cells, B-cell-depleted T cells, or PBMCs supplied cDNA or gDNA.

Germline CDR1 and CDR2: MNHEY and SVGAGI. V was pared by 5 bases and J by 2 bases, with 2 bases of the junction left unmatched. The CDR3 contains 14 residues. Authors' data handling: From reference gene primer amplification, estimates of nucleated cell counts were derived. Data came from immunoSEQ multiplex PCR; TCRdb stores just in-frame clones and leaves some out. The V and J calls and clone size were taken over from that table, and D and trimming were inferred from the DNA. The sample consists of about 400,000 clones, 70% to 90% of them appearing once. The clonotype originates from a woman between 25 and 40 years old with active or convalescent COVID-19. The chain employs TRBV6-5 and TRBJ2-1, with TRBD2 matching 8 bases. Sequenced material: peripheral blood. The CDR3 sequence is CASSTLAAYNEQFF. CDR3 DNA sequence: TGTGCCAGCAGTACACTAGCGGCCTACAATGAGCAGTTCTTC.